This TCR beta chain is drawn from a study of T cells in Graves' hyperthyroidism and ophthalmopathy. PBMCs were sourced from less than 12 ml fresh peripheral blood. TCR beta CDR3 regions were amplified from RNA transcripts. Using the HTBI primer set, a first-round RT-PCR was run on the TCR CDR3. TCRdb reprocessed the multiplex PCR reads via MiXCR and lists one record per CDR3 protein. Among about 600,000 distinct CDR3 sequences listed, 11% to 15% were seen once. The ends were cut back, 7 bases at V and 5 bases at J, with 21 bases in the middle. The CDR3 runs 15 residues. CDR1 is GTSNPN and CDR2 is SVGIG in the germline V gene (reference sequence). This clonotype was observed at least ten times.

This TCR was sampled from a woman between 18 and 29 years old with Graves' ophthalmopathy. V and J are TRBV30 and TRBJ2-1; possible D gene TRBD2, 7 bases. The sample was blood. The CDR3 sequence: CASPSGGGWDNEQFF. The CDR3 DNA reads TGTGCCTCGCCGTCCGGCGGGGGCTGGGACAATGAGCAGTTCTTC.